One and the same sample provided the 3 T cell receptor beta chains below, sequenced in a study of shared clonotypes between healthy human individuals. Data came from immunoSEQ multiplex PCR; TCRdb stores just in-frame clones and leaves some out. The top ten clones hold about 0.45% of a sample with roughly 1.5 million clones, 98% of them seen once. Sample: naive CD4+ T cells sorted from blood. Subset reported: CD45RA+ positively selected. These receptors all stem from a man aged 25-45 years in good health.

The genes are TRBV19 and TRBJ2-7; D might be TRBD1 or TRBD2, each matching 5 bases. Trimming shortened V by 1 base and J by 2 bases, and 12 bases separated the two germline ends. Looked up from germline, CDR1 is LNHDA and CDR2 is SQIVND (reference sequence). The CDR3 spans 15 residues. CDR3: CASSIVGAGTYEQYF. CDR3 sequence (DNA): TGTGCCAGTAGTATAGTCGGGGCGGGCACCTACGAGCAGTACTTC.

This chain links TRBV5-1 with TRBJ2-7, with 14 positions matching TRBD2. From germline, CDR1 is SGHRS and CDR2 YFSETQ. V dropped 4 bases and J dropped 3; count of bases not matched to a gene: 6. This CDR3 spans 16 amino acids. CDR3 DNA sequence: TGCGCCAGCAGCCTGGGACTAGCGGGAGTTTTCTACGAGCAGTACTTC. Amino acid sequence: CASSLGLAGVFYEQYF.

The J gene is TRBJ1-4, the V gene TRBV5-8; D is ambiguous. Germline V gives CDR1 SGHTS, CDR2 YDEGEE. The CDR3 has 14 residues. V lost 2 bases, J lost 4 bases, and 9 bases lay in between. CDR3 coding DNA: TGTGCCAGCAGCTTTGGCAGACTTAATGAAAAACTGTTTTTT. This translates into CASSFGRLNEKLFF.